This T cell receptor beta chain was sequenced in a study of long-term antiretroviral therapy in people with HIV. Broader study findings: Repertoires from HIV showed CDR3 length ranges narrower than those of controls.

The CDR3 runs to 13 residues. The germline V gene has CDR1 MNHNS and CDR2 SASEGT. Trimming left V 8 bases short and J 8 bases short, with 18 bases between. To note about this clone: Its antigen is currently unknown.

Assay version v3.0 of immunoSEQ was used, and it was run at survey level. Sequencing used immunoSEQ multiplex PCR; TCRdb keeps in-frame clones, though not all of them. Of approximately 28,000 clones in the sample, around four fifths were seen once. The chain is built from TRBV6-1 and TRBJ1-2; no definite D call. The clonotype was recovered from a man aged 18 to 29 with HIV. Specimen: unsorted PBMCs, collected 0.8 years before starting antiretroviral therapy. CDR3 in DNA: TGTGCCAGCCGCCTAGGGTCCGGGCTCGGCTACACCTTC. The encoded protein is CASRLGSGLGYTF.